This T cell receptor beta chain was observed in a study of post-analysis software for immune sequencing data. Study-level information: The patients showed relapsing-remitting, secondary progressive and progressive-relapsing multiple sclerosis courses.

This clonotype appeared a few times. What it recognizes is unknown. CDR1 is SGHRS, CDR2 YFSETQ, per germline. V was shortened by 0 bases and J by 0 bases, with 10 bases between the two germline ends. The CDR3 covers 15 residues. Unique molecular identifiers were present in the TCR beta cDNA libraries. A population of about 0.95 to 10 million T cells gave rise to about half a million cDNA molecules. Via MiXCR, TCRdb re-called the PCR reads, giving one row per CDR3 protein. The data hold approximately 660,000 distinct CDR3 sequences, with over 45% observed a single time. Overall study findings and caveats: Same-batch samples co-clustered strongly by F measure. Higher frequency in patients than in controls was seen for about 5 TRBV segments, with TRBV5-6, TRBV5-1 and TRBV20-1 among them. Significantly decreased normalized Chao1 diversity was recorded for multiple sclerosis patients relative to controls.

The TCR sequence derives from a girl under 10 years old with multiple sclerosis. Sequences were obtained from blood. This chain joins TRBV5-1 and TRBJ2-7; maybe TRBD2 (5 bases). The CDR3 here is CASSLDGLDSYEQYF. CDR3 nucleotide sequence: TGCGCCAGCAGCTTGGATGGACTCGACTCCTACGAGCAGTACTTC.